Following are 13 T cell receptor beta chains from one sample sequenced in a study of blood T cell repertoires in COVID-19. Profiled with immunoSEQ multiplex PCR; TCRdb holds only in-frame clones, not every one. The data hold 150,000 or so clones, with approximately 83% observed a single time. Sequenced sample: peripheral blood. The receptors here all came from a man in his sixties or seventies who had recovered from COVID-19.

This clone has only one observation. The gene calls are TRBV19 and TRBJ2-1; maybe TRBD2 (5 bases). V was pared by 5 bases and J by 8 bases, with 10 bases between. Germline assignment: CDR1 LNHDA and CDR2 SQIVND (reference sequence). The CDR3 contains 12 residues. CDR3 region: CASSPKRDEQFF. CDR3 DNA: TGTGCCAGTAGTCCTAAGAGGGATGAGCAGTTCTTC.

The V gene is TRBV10-3, the J gene TRBJ2-7, with D possibly TRBD1 on 6 matching bases. The CDR3 contains 14 residues. The germline V gene has CDR1 ENHRY and CDR2 SYGVKD. The V end lost 5 bases, the J end lost 0 bases, and 11 bases lay between the germline ends. The chain's CDR3 is CAISWTESSYEQYF. CDR3 DNA: TGTGCCATCAGTTGGACAGAAAGCTCCTACGAGCAGTACTTC.

This clone was recorded only once. The V and J genes are TRBV5-1 and TRBJ2-7; 12 bases match TRBD1. Trimming took 5 bases from V and 5 from J; bases not matched to a gene: 5. CDR3 length equals 14 residues. CDR1 and CDR2 from the germline V gene are SGHRS and YFSETQ. CDR3 protein: CASRAGTGGHEQYF. The CDR3 DNA sequence: TGCGCCAGCAGGGCCGGGACAGGGGGCCACGAGCAGTACTTC.

J is TRBJ2-7 and V is TRBV3-1 (or the pseudogene TRBV3-2), with 10 positions matching TRBD2. Germline V gives CDR1 LGHDT, CDR2 YNNKEL (reference sequence). The CDR3 spans 15 residues. Trimming cost V 1 base and J 5 bases; bases outside gene matches: 5. The CDR3 region has the DNA TGTGCCAGCAGCCAAGCGCCTAGCGGGAGCCACGAGCAGTACTTC. This sequence encodes CASSQAPSGSHEQYF.

This chain uses TRBV5-1 with TRBJ1-4, with unresolved D. Germline loops: CDR1 SGHRS, CDR2 YFSETQ. V was clipped by 0 bases and J by 4 bases, with 13 bases between them. This CDR3 comprises 16 residues. The CDR3 nucleotides read TGCGCCAGCAGCTTGGCCGGGTGGGAGAATAATGAAAAACTGTTTTTT. Amino acid sequence: CASSLAGWENNEKLFF.

This clone was seen a single time. This chain connects TRBV11-2 to TRBJ1-6, with D perhaps TRBD1 (6 bases). Trimming cost V 4 bases and J 6 bases, with 13 bases left between them. The CDR3 covers 15 residues. CDR1 and CDR2 (germline): SGHAT, FQNNGV. The CDR3 DNA reads TGTGCCAGCAGCTCCTTACAGGGTGCTAATTCACCCCTCCACTTT. It encodes CASSSLQGANSPLHF.

The chain carries TRBV9 and TRBJ2-2; D gene unclear. V was cut by 2 bases and J by 6 bases, with 5 bases left in between. CDR1 is SGDLS, CDR2 YYNGEE, per germline. The CDR3 sequence is 12 residues long. The CDR3 here is CASSVPSGELFF. The DNA of the CDR3 is TGTGCCAGCAGCGTCCCTTCCGGGGAGCTGTTTTTT.

The chain recombines TRBV15 with TRBJ2-1; 8 nucleotides line up with TRBD2. Germline loops: CDR1 LNHNV, CDR2 YYDKDF (reference sequence). The trim removed 1 base at V and 13 bases at J, leaving 15 bases unmatched. This CDR3 contains 16 residues. CDR3 sequence reads: CATSRGGGSGTQSQFF. CDR3 DNA: TGTGCCACCAGCAGAGGGGGAGGTAGCGGGACCCAAAGTCAGTTCTTC.

The CDR3 region is CASSLGGTGTDTQYF. CDR3 DNA: TGTGCCAGCAGCTTAGGGGGGACAGGGACAGATACGCAGTATTTT. The genes are TRBV11-1 and TRBJ2-3; the match to TRBD1 covers 9 bases. The CDR3 spans 15 residues. Germline V lookup: CDR1 SGHAT, CDR2 FQDESV (reference sequence). J lost 3 bases, V lost 1 base, and 2 bases had no gene match.

This chain uses TRBV3-1 (or the pseudogene TRBV3-2) with TRBJ2-5, with 8 bases aligning to TRBD1. Per germline, CDR1 LGHDT and CDR2 YNNKEL (reference sequence). J lost 5 bases, V lost 4 bases, and 6 bases had no gene match. The CDR3 loop spans 14 amino acids. The CDR3 coding sequence is TGTGCCAGCAGCCGGCAGGGGGCGAGGGAGACCCAGTACTTC. It translates to CASSRQGARETQYF.

This sequence joins TRBV5-1 and TRBJ2-7, with D perhaps TRBD1 (5 bases). This CDR3 is built from 14 residues. V gave up 1 base and J gave up 2 bases, with 10 bases separating them. CDR1 SGHRS and CDR2 YFSETQ come from the germline V gene. The CDR3 DNA sequence: TGCGCCAGCAGCTTGCAAGGGGCCGCCTACGAGCAGTACTTC. This gives the protein CASSLQGAAYEQYF.

The J gene is TRBJ2-7, the V gene TRBV9; 9 bases are shared with TRBD2. CDR1 and CDR2 from the germline V gene are SGDLS and YYNGEE. The V and J ends lost 0 bases and 6 bases, in that order; junction bases with no gene match: 7. This CDR3 is built from 15 residues. The CDR3 DNA reads as TGTGCCAGCAGCGTAGACGGGACTAGCTCCCTCGAGCAGTACTTC. It yields the protein CASSVDGTSSLEQYF.

The J gene is TRBJ2-1, the V gene TRBV2; 10 nucleotides match TRBD2. Trimming removed 1 base from V and 12 bases from J; junction bases left unmatched: 3. Germline values: CDR1 SNHLY, CDR2 FYNNEI. The length of the CDR3 is 13 residues. The CDR3 sequence is CASSEDSGRRQFF. CDR3 nucleotides: TGTGCCAGCAGTGAAGATAGCGGGAGGCGGCAGTTCTTC. Full variable domain (outside the CDR3, taken from reference TRBV2 and TRBJ2-1): EPEVTQTPSHQVTQMGQEVILRCVPISNHLYFYWYRQILGQKVEFLVSFYNNEISEKSEIFDDQFSVERPDGSNFTLKIRSTKLEDSAMYFCASSEDSGRRQFFGPGTRLTVL.